Listed below are T cell receptor beta chains from one sample, sequenced in a study of shared clonotypes between healthy human individuals. Profiled with immunoSEQ multiplex PCR; TCRdb holds only in-frame clones, not every one. Of 2 million to 2.5 million clones in the sample, 85% to 95% were seen once. The sequencing input was naive CD4+ T cells from PBMCs. These receptor sequences come from a man between 18 and 29 years old in good health. Some clones in this sample may be carry-over from other donors' samples. CDR3s include the opening cysteine and the closing phenylalanine or tryptophan. The D gene is left open where the match is weak. Some rows mark clone size as missing; the rest say once, few, many or name a class of expanded clone.

d_gene	v_gene	abundance	j_gene	CDR3nt	CDR3aa
TRBD2	TRBV5-1	once	TRBJ2-7	TGCGCCAGCAGCTTGGATCCACTAGCGGGCTCCTACGAGCAGTACTTC	CASSLDPLAGSYEQYF
TRBD2	TRBV5-1	.	TRBJ2-1	TGCGCCAGCAGCTGGAGAGGGAGCGGGAGGGACTACAATGAGCAGTTCTTC	CASSWRGSGRDYNEQFF
.	TRBV9	.	TRBJ2-4	TGTGCCAGCAGCGTAAGGGCTAGGTTAGCCAAAAACATTCAGTACTTC	CASSVRARLAKNIQYF
TRBD2	TRBV29-1	.	TRBJ2-3	TGCAGCGTTGAAACTAGCGGGAGCACAGATACGCAGTATTTT	CSVETSGSTDTQYF
.	TRBV7-3	few	TRBJ2-1	TGTGCCAGCAGCTTATTGCCGGGGTACAATGAGCAGTTCTTC	CASSLLPGYNEQFF
.	TRBV4-1	.	TRBJ1-3	TGCGCCAGCAGCCAAGGCAGGGCGGTGGACGCTCGAAACACCATATATTTT	CASSQGRAVDARNTIYF
.	TRBV27	.	TRBJ2-7	TGTGCCAGCAGCCAACAGGGTCATCTCTACGAGCAGTACTTC	CASSQQGHLYEQYF
.	TRBV5-1	.	TRBJ2-7	TGCGCCAGCAGCTTGGCGGGACGATCCTCCTACGAGCAGTACTTC	CASSLAGRSSYEQYF
.	TRBV7-3	.	TRBJ1-2	TGTGCCAGCAGCTTAGCCCCTTCCACAGGGAACTATGGCTACACCTTC	CASSLAPSTGNYGYTF
TRBD1	TRBV6-5	.	TRBJ1-1	TGTGCCAGCAGTTACTCTTCAGGGGGAGTTACTGAAGCTTTCTTT	CASSYSSGGVTEAFF
.	TRBV6-5	.	TRBJ1-4	TGTGCCAGCAGGGTTGGGCCCGCAACTAATGAAAAACTGTTTTTT	CASRVGPATNEKLFF
.	TRBV7-2	.	TRBJ2-7	TGTGCCAGCAGCCCCTGGGATAACTCCTACGAGCAGTACTTC	CASSPWDNSYEQYF
.	TRBV6-5	.	TRBJ2-3	TGTGCCAGCAGTTACCTGGGCAGTAACACAGATACGCAGTATTTT	CASSYLGSNTDTQYF
TRBD2	TRBV9	.	TRBJ2-3	TGTGCCAGCAGCGTAACTAGCGCCGACACAGATACGCAGTATTTT	CASSVTSADTDTQYF
.	TRBV10-3	few	TRBJ1-1	TGTGCCATCATGAGTCAGACAATGAACACTGAAGCTTTCTTT	CAIMSQTMNTEAFF
TRBD2	TRBV6-6	once	TRBJ2-2	TGTGCCAGCAGTTACGCGGCGGGAGGTAGGACCGGGGAGCTGTTTTTT	CASSYAAGGRTGELFF
TRBD2	TRBV7-6	.	TRBJ2-3	TGTGCCAGCACCGGGAGGGCCACAGATACGCAGTATTTT	CASTGRATDTQYF
.	TRBV18	.	TRBJ2-2	TGTGCCAGCTCACCACGGCAGCTGAACACCGGGGAGCTGTTTTTT	CASSPRQLNTGELFF
TRBD2	TRBV5-4	.	TRBJ2-2	TGTGCCAGCAGCCGGACTAGAGGCACCGGGGAGCTGTTTTTT	CASSRTRGTGELFF
TRBD1	TRBV7-2	.	TRBJ2-7	TGTGCCAGCAGCTTGGGGACAGGAGTCTACGAGCAGTACTTC	CASSLGTGVYEQYF
.	TRBV9	few	TRBJ1-1	TGTGCCAGCAGCACCACACCGAACACTGAAGCTTTCTTT	CASSTTPNTEAFF
TRBD1	TRBV28	.	TRBJ1-5	TGTGCCAGCAGCTCACCGGACAGGGGCCGGAATCAGCCCCAGCATTTT	CASSSPDRGRNQPQHF
TRBD1	TRBV7-8	.	TRBJ2-5	TGTGCCAGCAGCCCCTCGCGACAGGGCGGGCGAGAGACCCAGTACTTC	CASSPSRQGGRETQYF
TRBD2	TRBV7-9	.	TRBJ2-5	TGTGCCAGCAGCTTACTAGCGGGAGAGACCCAGTACTTC	CASSLLAGETQYF
TRBD1	TRBV5-1	.	TRBJ2-7	TGCGCCAGCAGCTCCACAGGGGACCACGAGCAGTACTTC	CASSSTGDHEQYF
.	TRBV19	few	TRBJ1-1	TGTGCCAGTAGTACGGACACTGAAGCTTTCTTT	CASSTDTEAFF
.	TRBV7-8	once	TRBJ1-5	TGTGCCAGCAGCTTAGGGGCCATGGAGGGACCCCAGCATTTT	CASSLGAMEGPQHF
.	TRBV30	.	TRBJ1-2	TGTGCCTGGAATCACGGGGCCAGGGATGGCTACACCTTC	CAWNHGARDGYTF
TRBD1	TRBV5-1	.	TRBJ2-5	TGCGCCAGCAGCTTCGGGACAGTCAAAGAGACCCAGTACTTC	CASSFGTVKETQYF
.	TRBV18	.	TRBJ2-7	TGTGCCAGCTCACAAGACTCTTACGAGCAGTACTTC	CASSQDSYEQYF
TRBD1	TRBV5-8	.	TRBJ1-2	TGTGCCAACCCGGGACAGGCAGACTATGGCTACACCTTC	CANPGQADYGYTF
.	TRBV10-3	.	TRBJ2-3	TGTGCCATCAGTGAAAGGGAAGGGGGAGATACGCAGTATTTT	CAISEREGGDTQYF
TRBD1	TRBV5-4	.	TRBJ2-1	TGTGCCAGCAGCCCAGTGGACAGGGGCCCGGGTAACAATGAGCAGTTCTTC	CASSPVDRGPGNNEQFF
.	TRBV6-5	.	TRBJ2-2	TGTGCCAGCAGTTACTCGCCTGGGGAGCTGTTTTTT	CASSYSPGELFF
TRBD1	TRBV5-1	.	TRBJ2-2	TGCGCCAGCAGCGTCCTTGGACAGGGCGTTACCGGGGAGCTGTTTTTT	CASSVLGQGVTGELFF
.	TRBV28	.	TRBJ2-3	TGTGCCAGCAGATCCTTCGCAACCGCCACAGATACGCAGTATTTT	CASRSFATATDTQYF
.	TRBV5-6	.	TRBJ1-2	TGTGCCAGCAGCTTGGGCACTAACTATGGCTACACCTTC	CASSLGTNYGYTF
.	TRBV5-1	.	TRBJ2-7	TGCGCCAGCAGCTTGGGACCACTTAACTACGAGCAGTACTTC	CASSLGPLNYEQYF
TRBD2	TRBV28	.	TRBJ2-2	TGTGCCAGCAGTTTACTAGCGGGTAGAACCGGGGAGCTGTTTTTT	CASSLLAGRTGELFF
.	TRBV19	.	TRBJ1-2	TGTGCCAGTAGGGATGGCTCACCGGCTAACTATGGCTACACCTTC	CASRDGSPANYGYTF
.	TRBV18	.	TRBJ2-3	TGTGCCAGCCACCTCGCCGGGCGGCCCACAGATACGCAGTATTTT	CASHLAGRPTDTQYF
.	TRBV18	once	TRBJ1-2	TGTGCCAGCTCACCAGGCTGGACATCGAACTATGGCTACACCTTC	CASSPGWTSNYGYTF